Presented here are 17 T cell receptor beta chains from one specimen sequenced in a study of cytomegalovirus exposure and HLA in healthy donors. A multiplex PCR was run with 60 Vbeta primers and 13 Jbeta primers. TCRdb keeps only in-frame clones here, not all; method: immunoSEQ multiplex PCR. The sample carries about 160,000 clones, 84% recorded once. Sequenced sample: PBMCs. The receptors derive from a man aged 25-45 years in good health and CMV-seronegative.

This chain uses TRBV21-1 with TRBJ2-5; the table assigns TRBD2, which was not confirmed against the DNA. TRBV21-1 is assigned pseudogene status. The CDR3 is 11 amino acids. The CDR3, as DNA: TGTGCCAGCAGGTCCGGGGAGACCCAGTACTTC. Protein product: CASRSGETQYF.

The rearrangement uses TRBV9 and TRBJ2-1, with D possibly being TRBD1 (6 bases). V dropped 4 bases and J dropped 6 bases, with 17 bases sitting between them. This CDR3 is built from 15 residues. The germline V gene has CDR1 SGDLS and CDR2 YYNGEE. The CDR3, as DNA: TGTGCCAGCAGCATCCGACAGGAAGAGGGCAATGAGCAGTTCTTC. Amino acids: CASSIRQEEGNEQFF.

This clone is a singleton in its sample. The V and J genes are TRBV2 and TRBJ2-2; 8 nucleotides line up with TRBD1. This CDR3 comprises 13 residues. Germline values: CDR1 SNHLY, CDR2 FYNNEI. Trimming removed 6 bases from V and 5 bases from J; junction bases left unmatched: 2. In DNA form, the CDR3 reads TGTGCCAGCAGGACAGGGGCAACCGGGGAGCTGTTTTTT. It encodes CASRTGATGELFF. Full variable domain (rest looked up from reference TRBV2 and TRBJ2-2): EPEVTQTPSHQVTQMGQEVILRCVPISNHLYFYWYRQILGQKVEFLVSFYNNEISEKSEIFDDQFSVERPDGSNFTLKIRSTKLEDSAMYFCASRTGATGELFFGEGSRLTVL.

The rearrangement links TRBV5-1 to TRBJ1-1; 7 bases fit TRBD1. Germline V gene data show CDR1 as SGHRS and CDR2 as YFSETQ. V was pared by 0 bases and J by 7 bases, with 9 bases of the junction left unmatched. The CDR3 consists of 15 residues. CDR3 region: CASSLGGQDRLEAFF. CDR3 nucleotide sequence: TGCGCCAGCAGCTTGGGAGGACAGGACCGACTTGAAGCTTTCTTT.

The sample holds a few counts of this clone. The junction departs from the called germline gene at one end, perhaps through a read error. The chain carries TRBV2 and TRBJ2-5; 7 nucleotides line up with TRBD2. The CDR3 extends over 13 amino acids. Per germline, CDR1 SNHLY and CDR2 FYNNEI. The CDR3 loop is CASSEQEGGPRDF. The CDR3 DNA follows: TGTGCCAGCAGTGAGCAAGAGGGAGGGCCTAGGGACTTC. Full variable domain (remainder filled in from reference TRBV2 and TRBJ2-5): EPEVTQTPSHQVTQMGQEVILRCVPISNHLYFYWYRQILGQKVEFLVSFYNNEISEKSEIFDDQFSVERPDGSNFTLKIRSTKLEDSAMYFCASSEQEGGPRDFGPGTRLLVL.

The chain has TRBV19 and TRBJ1-5; 7 nucleotides agree with TRBD1. This CDR3 has 13 amino acids. V lost 4 bases and J lost 7; bases outside the gene matches: 4. Germline V lookup: CDR1 LNHDA, CDR2 SQIVND (reference sequence). CDR3 residues: CASSTKTGQPQHF. DNA for the CDR3: TGTGCCAGTAGTACTAAGACAGGGCAGCCCCAGCATTTT.

A few counts support this clone. Other DNA sequences of this sample code for an identical CDR3. This chain connects TRBV7-2 to TRBJ2-7, with 8 bases that match TRBD1. CDR1 is SGHTA, CDR2 FQGNSA, per germline. V shed 3 bases, J shed 4 bases, and the junction held 5 bases outside the gene matches. CDR3 length: 14 residues. The CDR3 is CASSFRTGTYEQYF. The CDR3 DNA reads as TGTGCCAGCAGCTTTCGGACAGGGACTTACGAGCAGTACTTC. Filled out from reference TRBV7-2 and TRBJ2-7, the complete variable domain reads GAGVSQSPSNKVTEKGKDVELRCDPISGHTALYWYRQSLGQGLEFLIYFQGNSAPDKSGLPSDRFSAERTGGSVSTLTIQRTQQEDSAVYLCASSFRTGTYEQYFGPGTRLTVT.

Details on this clone: At one end the junction does not follow the germline gene, possibly because of a read error. V gene TRBV7-9 combines with J gene TRBJ2-5; 12 bases line up with TRBD2. Germline CDR1 and CDR2: SEHNR and FQNEAQ (reference sequence). The length of the CDR3 is 13 residues. The CDR3 sequence is CASSLAGGDTQYF. CDR3 nucleotide sequence: TGTGCCAGCAGCCTAGCGGGGGGGGACACCCAGTACTTC.

This clone has only one observation. V and J are TRBV28 and TRBJ2-1; 12 bases agree with TRBD2. The CDR3 consists of 16 residues. CDR1 MDHEN and CDR2 SYDVKM come from the germline V gene. Trimming at V came to 5 bases and at J to 9 bases, leaving 11 bases not matched to a gene. For the CDR3, the DNA is TGTGCCAGCAGTATTACTCTAGCGGGGGGGCGTGGTGAGCAGTTCTTC. As protein: CASSITLAGGRGEQFF.

This clone was detected once. This sequence joins TRBV10-2 and TRBJ2-2, with 14 bases that match TRBD2. Losses at the gene ends were 10 bases for V and 3 bases for J; bases not matched to a gene: 7. The V gene's germline CDR1 is WSHSY and CDR2 SAAADI. The CDR3 runs to 16 residues. This chain's CDR3 is CANQTSGGDYTGELFF. The CDR3 bases are TGCGCCAACCAGACTAGCGGGGGGGATTACACCGGGGAGCTGTTTTTT.

The rearrangement uses TRBV5-6 and TRBJ2-2; 9 bases agree with TRBD1. CDR1 is SGHDT, CDR2 YYEEEE, per germline. J gave up 3 bases and V 2 bases, and 2 bases lay outside the gene matches. The CDR3 covers 15 residues. CDR3 coding DNA: TGTGCCAGCAGCTTCGGGACAGGGTACACCGGGGAGCTGTTTTTT. Translated, it gives CASSFGTGYTGELFF.

This clone was found a few times. The chain has TRBV23-1 and TRBJ1-1; 7 nucleotides match TRBD1. TRBV23-1 is an ORF, and what it does is uncertain. Trimming cost V 7 bases and J 3 bases; bases outside gene matches: 2. The CDR3 consists of 12 residues. CDR3 loop: CASKDRDTEAFF. The CDR3 DNA reads as TGCGCCAGCAAAGACAGGGACACTGAAGCTTTCTTT.

This chain joins TRBV7-9 and TRBJ2-5; 7 bases are a match to TRBD2. The CDR3 contains 12 residues. Germline V gene lookup returns CDR1 SEHNR and CDR2 FQNEAQ (reference sequence). CDR3 in DNA: TGTGCGGCTAGCGGTGAACAAGAGACCCAGTACTTC. This codes for CAASGEQETQYF.

The genes are TRBV6-1 and TRBJ2-7; 8 bases are shared with TRBD1. Trimming cost V 2 bases and J 4 bases; bases outside gene matches: 7. This CDR3 is built from 15 residues. The germline V gene encodes CDR1 MNHNS and CDR2 SASEGT. Here the CDR3 reads CASSERTGYIYEQYF. The DNA of the CDR3 is TGTGCCAGCAGTGAACGGACAGGGTACATTTACGAGCAGTACTTC.

The chain is built from TRBV30 and TRBJ1-1; possibly TRBD1 for D (6 bases). The CDR3 runs to 13 residues. The germline CDR1 and CDR2 sequences are GTSNPN and SVGIG (reference sequence). V was pared by 2 bases and J by 5 bases, with 12 bases between. In DNA, the CDR3 is TGTGCCTGGAGTACAGGGAGGGTTACTGAAGCTTTCTTT. Protein product: CAWSTGRVTEAFF.

This clone was found a few times. This chain joins TRBV10-2 and TRBJ2-1; D is possibly TRBD2 (6 bases). Germline V gene data show CDR1 as WSHSY and CDR2 as SAAADI. V was cut by 3 bases and J by 9 bases, with 21 bases left in between. CDR3 length equals 16 residues. The CDR3: CASSEWSGRWIAEQFF. CDR3 DNA: TGCGCCAGCAGTGAATGGTCGGGGAGGTGGATCGCTGAGCAGTTCTTC.

The V gene is TRBV7-3, the J gene TRBJ2-1; 7 bases line up with TRBD1. Trimming cost V 5 bases and J 6 bases; bases outside gene matches: 10. This CDR3 comprises 15 residues. Per the germline V gene, CDR1 is SGHTA and CDR2 is FQGTGA. The chain's CDR3 is CASSPQGERSNEQFF. For the CDR3, the DNA is TGTGCCAGCAGCCCCCAGGGGGAGCGGTCCAATGAGCAGTTCTTC.